These T cell receptor beta chains were read from a single sample in a study of T-cell memory formation after mild COVID-19. Each CDR3 protein gets one entry after TCRdb re-called the 5' RACE reads with MiXCR. The top ten hold approximately 21% of the sample, which has roughly 350,000 distinct CDR3 sequences, roughly an eighth seen once. Sequencing was done on a sample of PBMCs or a T cell subset sorted from them (not recorded which). The receptors shown here come from a man aged 18-30 years who had mild COVID-19 (a few samples of this study predate the infection). Cell type and time point are not known. Each CDR3 is given with its conserved first and last residue. A D gene is named only where the DNA matches it firmly. The size of a clone is reported for some rows only, either as once, few or many, or as a class for expanded clones.

>-|TRBV7-3|many|TRBJ1-1
TGTGCCAGCAGCCCCTCAGGGGTAGGGACTGAAGCTTTCTTT
CASSPSGVGTEAFF
>-|TRBV5-1|many|TRBJ2-1
TGCGCCAGCAGCTCGACAGTTTACAATGAGCAGTTCTTC
CASSSTVYNEQFF
>-|TRBV24-1|-|TRBJ1-2
TGTGCCACCAGTGATTTGGAGGGGGTGCGTACCTTC
CATSDLEGVRTF
>TRBD2|TRBV6-5|few|TRBJ2-7
TGTGCCAGCAGGAAATCGGGACTAACTTCCTACGAGCAGTACTTC
CASRKSGLTSYEQYF
>TRBD1|TRBV7-2|few|TRBJ1-6
TGTGCCAGCAGCTTTGGGACAGGGTGGTCACCCCTCCACTTT
CASSFGTGWSPLHF
>-|TRBV20-1|few|TRBJ1-5
TGCAGTGCTAGAGATCCCCGTGGCGACAATCAGCCCCAGCATTTT
CSARDPRGDNQPQHF
>-|TRBV5-1|few|TRBJ2-1
TGCGCCAGCACTCTGGAGCAGGGGGGAGGTGAGCAGTTCTTC
CASTLEQGGGEQFF
>TRBD2|TRBV2|-|TRBJ2-1
TGTGCCACCACCCGGTGGCTAGCGGACAATGAGCAGTTCTTC
CATTRWLADNEQFF
>TRBD2|TRBV11-2|many|TRBJ2-1
TGTGCCAGCAGCTTAGGGGAGGGGATAAGCTCCTACAATGAGCAGTTCTTC
CASSLGEGISSYNEQFF
>TRBD2|TRBV7-9|once|TRBJ2-3
TGTGCCAGCAGTCACACTAGCGGGGGGGCAGTTGCAGATACGCAGTATTTT
CASSHTSGGAVADTQYF
>-|TRBV15|few|TRBJ2-1
TGTGCCACCAGCAGACGAAGGGACACCAACAATGAGCAGTTCTTC
CATSRRRDTNNEQFF
>TRBD1|TRBV5-1|many|TRBJ2-1
TGCGCCAGCAGCTTGGAGGGGGCCCCCGATGAGCAGTTCTTC
CASSLEGAPDEQFF
>-|TRBV7-2|many|TRBJ1-4
TGTGCCAGCAGCTTAGGGGGGAACGTGGGTGAAAAACTGTTTTTT
CASSLGGNVGEKLFF
>TRBD1|TRBV7-2|many|TRBJ1-3
TGTGCCAGCAGCTTAGGGACAGGGGTAAACACCATATATTTT
CASSLGTGVNTIYF
>TRBD2|TRBV7-9|few|TRBJ2-6
TGTGCCAGCAGCGCGAGCGGGGCTGGGGCCAACGTCCTGACTTTC
CASSASGAGANVLTF
>TRBD1|TRBV19|few|TRBJ2-2
TGTGCCAGTAGTTCGGGACAGCGAGGCCCCGGGGAGCTGTTTTTT
CASSSGQRGPGELFF
>-|TRBV7-9|few|TRBJ2-7
TGTGCCAGCAGCCCGCCGGTCCACCGCACCTACGAGCAGTACTTC
CASSPPVHRTYEQYF
>-|TRBV20-1|-|TRBJ2-3
TGCAGTGCTAGCCGGCCCAGCCGAGACACAGATACGCAGTATTTT
CSASRPSRDTDTQYF
>-|TRBV4-3|once|TRBJ2-1
TGCGCCAGCAGCCAAGATCAAGGCCTCTACAATGAGCAGTTCTTC
CASSQDQGLYNEQFF
>-|TRBV27|-|TRBJ1-2
TGTGCCAGCCCTCTAAGGGAGGGAAATAACTATGGCTACACCTTC
CASPLREGNNYGYTF
>TRBD2|TRBV7-9|few|TRBJ2-3
TGTGCCAGCAGCTTAGGTCGACTAGCGGGCCCTAGCACAGATACGCAGTATTTT
CASSLGRLAGPSTDTQYF
>-|TRBV12-3/TRBV12-4|few|TRBJ1-2
TGTGCCAGCAGTTTTGGGGGTGCCGGCTACACCTTC
CASSFGGAGYTF
>-|TRBV7-6|-|TRBJ2-1
TGTGCCAGCCAACAGGGATCCAGCTCCTACAATGAGCAGTTCTTC
CASQQGSSSYNEQFF
>TRBD1|TRBV6-4|few|TRBJ1-1
TGTGCCAGCAGTGCGACAGGGACCTCCGGCACTGAAGCTTTCTTT
CASSATGTSGTEAFF
>TRBD1|TRBV11-2|-|TRBJ2-5
TGTGCCAGCAGCGATAGAAGGGACAGCCAAGAGACCCAGTACTTC
CASSDRRDSQETQYF
>-|TRBV5-1|few|TRBJ1-3
TGCGCCAGCAGCCCGGGGCAGGGATGGCCAGGAAACACCATATATTTT
CASSPGQGWPGNTIYF
>TRBD1|TRBV5-1|many|TRBJ2-3
TGCGCCAGCAGGCGGGACAGGGCCTGGGATACGCAGTATTTT
CASRRDRAWDTQYF
>-|TRBV6-5|few|TRBJ2-5
TGTGCCAGCAGTTACGCGGTTGGTGGGACCCAGTACTTC
CASSYAVGGTQYF
>TRBD2|TRBV7-7|-|TRBJ2-3
TGTGCCAGCAGCTTAACGGGGGGTGCCGAAGATACGCAGTATTTT
CASSLTGGAEDTQYF
>-|TRBV2|-|TRBJ1-5
TGTGCCAGCAGTGCTCTCGACGGGACCAATCAGCCCCAGCATTTT
CASSALDGTNQPQHF
>TRBD2|TRBV7-2|-|TRBJ2-1
TGTGCCAGCAGCTTAGCGGGGGGGGTCATGAATGAGCAGTTCTTC
CASSLAGGVMNEQFF
>-|TRBV5-5|few|TRBJ1-2
TGTGCCAGCAGCTTGATCGGGGTCGGCTACACCTTC
CASSLIGVGYTF
>TRBD1|TRBV5-1|-|TRBJ1-4
TGCGCCAGCAGCACGGAACAGGGGACGAATGAAAAACTGTTTTTT
CASSTEQGTNEKLFF
>-|TRBV29-1|-|TRBJ2-3
TGCAGCGTTAAGTCTTTGGGGGGAGGCACAGATACGCAGTATTTT
CSVKSLGGGTDTQYF
>-|TRBV7-9|-|TRBJ1-2
TGTGCCAGCAGCTTAGAGGTTGCGAAGAACTATGGCTACACCTTC
CASSLEVAKNYGYTF
>-|TRBV28|many|TRBJ1-2
TGTGCCAGCAGGGGGGGGCACCTTCTAATAGGCTACACCTTC
CASRGGHLLIGYTF
>TRBD2|TRBV20-1|-|TRBJ2-1
TGCAGTGTTGGTCGGGGGGTCAACAATGAGCAGTTCTTC
CSVGRGVNNEQFF
>TRBD1|TRBV2|-|TRBJ1-6
TGTGCCAGCAGGGGAGGGACAGGGGTTAATTCACCCCTCCACTTT
CASRGGTGVNSPLHF
>TRBD1|TRBV6-5|-|TRBJ1-4
TGTGCCAGCAGTACGCGGGAACAGGGGATCAATGAAAAACTGTTTTTT
CASSTREQGINEKLFF
>-|TRBV11-2|few|TRBJ2-7
TGTGCCAGCAGCTTCGGGGAAGGGACCCACTACGAGCAGTACTTC
CASSFGEGTHYEQYF
>-|TRBV5-1|many|TRBJ2-1
TGCGCCAGCAGCCCTGTCGGGAGTTACAATGAGCAGTTCTTC
CASSPVGSYNEQFF
>-|TRBV25-1|-|TRBJ2-5
TGTGCCAGCAGTGTGCCAGGGGAAGAGACCCAGTACTTC
CASSVPGEETQYF
>-|TRBV7-6|-|TRBJ2-3
TGTGCCAGCAGCTCCATTAGGACAGATACGCAGTATTTT
CASSSIRTDTQYF
>-|TRBV5-4|few|TRBJ2-1
TGTGCCAGCAGCTTGGGGGGGGGCTATGAGCAGTTCTTC
CASSLGGGYEQFF
>-|TRBV12-3/TRBV12-4|few|TRBJ1-5
TGTGCCAGCAGTTTAGTAGGCCCCGATCAGCCCCAGCATTTT
CASSLVGPDQPQHF
>TRBD1|TRBV4-1|many|TRBJ2-1
TGCGCCAGCAGCCGCATACAGGGGGCGAGCTCCTACAATGAGCAGTTCTTC
CASSRIQGASSYNEQFF
>-|TRBV6-2/TRBV6-3|-|TRBJ2-2
TGTGCCAGCAAGACGAACACCGGGGAGCTGTTTTTT
CASKTNTGELFF
>-|TRBV20-1|few|TRBJ2-5
TGCAGTGCTAGAAGAACAGAGACCCAGTACTTC
CSARRTETQYF
>-|TRBV6-5|few|TRBJ1-2
TGTGCCAGCAGTTACCGACAGGCTCTGGATGGCTACACCTTC
CASSYRQALDGYTF
>TRBD2|TRBV7-6|few|TRBJ2-5
TGTGCCAGCAGCTTAACTAGCGGGGCACCAGAGACCCAGTACTTC
CASSLTSGAPETQYF
>-|TRBV9|-|TRBJ1-2
TGTGCCAGCAGCGTAGGTGACCAGGGGTATGGCTACACCTTC
CASSVGDQGYGYTF
>TRBD1|TRBV29-1|few|TRBJ2-7
TGCAGCGTTGATGGAGAGGCAGGGGGTGGATACGAGCAGTACTTC
CSVDGEAGGGYEQYF
>-|TRBV20-1|-|TRBJ2-3
TGCAGTGGCTCCGGGACAACCGCAGATACGCAGTATTTT
CSGSGTTADTQYF
>TRBD1|TRBV11-2|-|TRBJ1-2
TGTGCCAGCAGCTTACTTACCCCCGGGACAGAGCCCAACTATGGCTACACCTTC
CASSLLTPGTEPNYGYTF
>-|TRBV20-1|few|TRBJ2-1
TGCAGTGCTAGGGGACGGATCGATTACAATGAGCAGTTCTTC
CSARGRIDYNEQFF